The following is a T cell receptor beta chain sequence with its context. Its antigen is currently unknown. Naive CD8 cells were CD45RO-negative, positively selected for CCR7, excluding terminally differentiated effector memory CD45RA+ cells. The sample is drawn from a study of shared clonotypes between healthy human individuals. The length of the CDR3 is 16 residues. V lost 0 bases, J lost 8 bases, and 8 bases stayed unmatched. The V gene's germline CDR1 is ENHRY and CDR2 SYGVKD. Study observations and caveats: Clonotype sharing among donors was thought likely to change with sequencing depth. Non-shared clonotypes showed lower generation probabilities than clonotypes common to all four donors. Sequencing of the sorted subsets was shown by rarefaction to be incomplete despite large depth.

TCRdb keeps only in-frame clones here, not all; method: immunoSEQ multiplex PCR. The table includes some 2.1 million clones, approximately 94% detected once. The V call is TRBV10-3, the J call TRBJ2-3, with 10 bases fitting TRBD2. This receptor was obtained from a man between 18 and 35 years old in good health. The sequencing sample was made of naive CD8+ T cells sorted from blood. The CDR3 reads CAISESKREGLGTQYF. The DNA of the CDR3 is TGTGCCATCAGTGAGTCTAAGCGGGAGGGCCTTGGTACGCAGTATTTT.